The present T cell receptor (beta chain) was sequenced within a study of OX40 agonist ivuxolimab in advanced cancers. In the study overall: Of mixed ages from about 20 to 85 and averaging 60 years, the group was about 86% male. Partial responses were achieved by three patients: one hepatocellular carcinoma, two cutaneous melanoma.

CDR3 length: 15 amino acids. V shed 3 bases and J 8 bases; nucleotides not matched to a gene: 12. CDR1 and CDR2 from the germline V gene are SGDLS and YYNGEE. Turning to this clone: Its antigen is unknown.

This table comes from immunoSEQ multiplex PCR, and its TCRdb copy is limited to in-frame clones, with some not included. The sample lists more than 50,000 clones, approximately 86% occurring once. Broader study findings: At 0.1 to 3.0 mg/kg and by week 6, CD4+ and CD8+ T cells in the blood had expanded clonally.

The clonotype comes from an adult with an advanced solid tumor such as melanoma, head and neck, liver or kidney cancer. The sample here was CD4+ or CD8+ T cells sorted from blood, taken in a trial of the OX40 agonist ivuxolimab. The rearrangement links TRBV9 to TRBJ1-2; 8 bases line up with TRBD1. The CDR3 protein is CASSGPRTGKGGYTF. DNA of the CDR3: TGTGCCAGCAGCGGCCCCCGGACAGGGAAAGGCGGCTACACCTTC.